Below are 20 T cell receptor beta chains sequenced from a single sample in a study of cytomegalovirus exposure and HLA in healthy donors. Profiling relied on immunoSEQ multiplex PCR, and the TCRdb table lists in-frame clones only, not all of them. The sample records 150,000 to 200,000 clones, about 82% being singletons. Sample: PBMCs. The origin of the receptors is a woman aged 18-29 years in good health and CMV-seronegative.

The chain joins TRBV2 to TRBJ1-5, with no clear D. The ends were cut back, 6 bases at V and 0 bases at J, with 12 bases in the middle. CDR1 and CDR2 from the germline V gene are SNHLY and FYNNEI. The CDR3 totals 15 residues. The CDR3 reads CASSEGIVSNQPQHF. The DNA of the CDR3 is TGTGCCAGCAGCGAGGGTATCGTTAGCAATCAGCCCCAGCATTTT.

The chain recombines TRBV7-9 with TRBJ1-1; no clear D. This CDR3 is 12 amino acids long. Germline V gene data show CDR1 as SEHNR and CDR2 as FQNEAQ (reference sequence). V lost 1 base and J lost 3, with 3 bases in between. As DNA, the CDR3 is TGTGCCAGCAGCTTAGAGCACACTGAAGCTTTCTTT. Translation: CASSLEHTEAFF.

The rearrangement uses TRBV19 and TRBJ1-1; 7 nucleotides match TRBD1. The CDR3 runs 15 residues. Germline CDR1 is LNHDA and CDR2 is SQIVND (reference sequence). With 6 bases clipped from V and 3 bases from J, the junction kept 10 bases outside the gene matches. Here the CDR3 DNA reads TGTGCCAGTAGGACCGACGGACAGGCCTACACTGAAGCTTTCTTT. This codes for CASRTDGQAYTEAFF.

A single count supports this clone. The chain joins TRBV6-1 to TRBJ1-2; 10 nucleotides agree with TRBD1. The CDR3 totals 16 residues. Germline loops: CDR1 MNHNS, CDR2 SASEGT. The ends lost 4 bases at V and 2 bases at J; junction bases unmatched: 7. The CDR3 reads CASSGVAGQGNYGYTF. The CDR3 DNA follows: TGTGCCAGCAGTGGGGTCGCGGGACAGGGGAACTATGGCTACACCTTC.

The V gene is TRBV28, the J gene TRBJ2-1; possible D gene TRBD2, 6 bases. V dropped 7 bases and J dropped 7 bases, with 14 bases sitting between them. Germline CDR1 and CDR2: MDHEN and SYDVKM. CDR3 length equals 13 residues. The CDR3 sequence: CASTLLAENEQFF. CDR3 nucleotides: TGTGCCAGCACCCTCTTAGCGGAAAATGAGCAGTTCTTC.

This chain links TRBV18 with TRBJ2-1; D possibly corresponds to TRBD1 (6 bases). Trimming pared 6 bases from V and 7 bases from J, leaving 22 bases between. The V gene's germline CDR1 is KGHSH and CDR2 LQKENI. The CDR3 is 16 residues long. CDR3: CASSPASGTPINEQFF. The CDR3, as DNA: TGTGCCAGCTCGCCTGCCTCCGGGACACCCATTAATGAGCAGTTCTTC. Supplemented by reference TRBV18 and TRBJ2-1, the full variable domain reads NAGVMQNPRHLVRRRGQEARLRCSPMKGHSHVYWYRQLPEEGLKFMVYLQKENIIDESGMPKERFSAEFPKEGPSILRIQQVVRGDSAAYFCASSPASGTPINEQFFGPGTRLTVL.

This chain links TRBV10-2 with TRBJ2-3, with 9 positions matching TRBD1. Germline V gene sequence: CDR1 WSHSY, CDR2 SAAADI. This CDR3 region has 14 residues. V dropped 8 bases and J dropped 4; count of bases not matched to a gene: 7. CDR3 sequence reads: CASGTGSSSDTQYF. CDR3 in DNA: TGCGCCAGCGGGACAGGGTCCTCATCAGATACGCAGTATTTT.

The rearrangement uses TRBV4-1 and TRBJ2-1; weak D call: TRBD1 (7 bases). V was pared by 11 bases and J by 10 bases, with 27 bases between. CDR3 size: 15 residues. Germline CDR1 MGHRA, CDR2 YSYEKL. The CDR3 loop is CAGTGGGATYGEQFF. The DNA for the CDR3 is TGCGCCGGTACCGGAGGGGGCGCAACGTACGGCGAGCAGTTCTTC.

This sequence joins TRBV2 and TRBJ1-5, with D maybe TRBD1 (5 bases). The germline V and J ends were trimmed by 6 bases and 5 bases, with 26 bases remaining between them. Germline assignment: CDR1 SNHLY and CDR2 FYNNEI. The CDR3 sequence is 18 residues long. CDR3 in DNA: TGTGCCAGCAGCGAACCACCGACCCGACAGAGAGTGTATCAGCCCCAGCATTTT. It encodes CASSEPPTRQRVYQPQHF.

This chain uses TRBV7-2 with TRBJ1-5, with 7 bases identical to TRBD1. With 5 bases clipped from V and 4 bases from J, the junction kept 5 bases outside the gene matches. CDR1 is SGHTA and CDR2 is FQGNSA in the germline V gene. The CDR3 runs 14 residues. CDR3 sequence reads: CASSAYRGNQPQHF. For the CDR3, the DNA is TGTGCCAGCAGCGCATACAGGGGAAATCAGCCCCAGCATTTT.

This clone appeared once. The V call is TRBV6-4, the J call TRBJ2-3; D not certain. The germline V and J ends were trimmed by 0 bases and 0 bases, with 7 bases remaining between them. The CDR3 runs 15 residues. The V gene's germline CDR1 is MRHNA and CDR2 SNTAGT. CDR3 nucleotide sequence: TGTGCCAGCAGTGACTCAATCGGGAGCACAGATACGCAGTATTTT. This translates into CASSDSIGSTDTQYF.

The count of this clone is one. V is TRBV12-5 and J is TRBJ1-1; D is perhaps TRBD1 (5 bases). CDR1 LGHNT and CDR2 FRNRAP come from the germline V gene. The germline V and J ends were trimmed by 2 bases and 9 bases, with 19 bases remaining between them. This CDR3 spans 15 amino acids. Written as DNA, the CDR3 is TGTGCTAGTGGTTTGCCCATCCGGTACGGGGGTAAAGCTTTCTTT. This sequence encodes CASGLPIRYGGKAFF.

CDR3: CASSYRGRAGETQYF. In DNA form, the CDR3 reads TGTGCCAGCAGTTACAGAGGGAGGGCCGGTGAGACCCAGTACTTC. V is TRBV6-5 and J is TRBJ2-5; 7 nucleotides agree with TRBD2. V dropped 2 bases and J dropped 5; count of bases not matched to a gene: 8. Per the germline V gene, CDR1 is MNHEY and CDR2 is SVGAGI. This CDR3 has 15 amino acids.

This clone was picked up one time. The chain recombines TRBV10-1 with TRBJ2-1; TRBD2 matches 10 bases. The germline CDR1 and CDR2 sequences are WNHNN and SYGVQD (reference sequence). The CDR3 sequence is 13 residues long. Trimming cost V 3 bases and J 7 bases; bases outside gene matches: 0. CDR3 bases: TGCGCCAGCAGTGAAGCGGGGGGGAATGAGCAGTTCTTC. It encodes CASSEAGGNEQFF.

This clone was counted only a few times. The CDR3 bases are TGCGCCAGCAGCCCATCAGGGGGCGGAATACAAGAGACCCAGTACTTC. Protein product: CASSPSGGGIQETQYF. The rearrangement links TRBV5-1 to TRBJ2-5, with 8 bases that match TRBD1. Germline assignment: CDR1 SGHRS and CDR2 YFSETQ. This CDR3 contains 16 residues. The J segment lost 2 bases and the V segment lost 4 bases, leaving 10 bases of the junction unmatched.

The J gene is TRBJ1-5, the V gene TRBV6-5, with TRBD1 identical over 7 bases. The CDR3 spans 13 residues. Germline assignment: CDR1 MNHEY and CDR2 SVGAGI. J gave up 7 bases and V 10 bases, and 10 bases lay outside the gene matches. Here the CDR3 DNA reads TGTGCCACCATGGGACAGCCATACCAGCCCCAGCATTTT. This codes for CATMGQPYQPQHF.

The CDR3 DNA sequence: TGTGCCAGCAGCACAACACTAGCGGGGGAATCCTACAATGAGCAGTTCTTC. Its protein is CASSTTLAGESYNEQFF. This rearrangement joins TRBV9 to TRBJ2-1; 11 nucleotides line up with TRBD2. The CDR3 is 17 amino acids. V shed 4 bases and J 1 base; nucleotides not matched to a gene: 7. The germline CDR1 and CDR2 sequences are SGDLS and YYNGEE.

This clone was counted only a few times. The rearrangement links TRBV11-2 to TRBJ1-6; D gene uncertain. The CDR3 loop spans 14 amino acids. Trimming took 1 base from V and 7 from J, leaving 8 bases between them. Germline CDR1 SGHAT, CDR2 FQNNGV. The CDR3: CASSLVRGNSPLHF. DNA for the CDR3: TGTGCCAGCAGCTTAGTTCGCGGAAATTCACCCCTCCACTTT.

V usage is TRBV11-2 and J usage is TRBJ1-4; D remains ambiguous. CDR3 length equals 15 residues. V was trimmed by 5 bases and J by 8 bases, leaving 18 bases between them. The germline V gene encodes CDR1 SGHAT and CDR2 FQNNGV. CDR3 protein: CASSPVDSGREKLFF. The CDR3 DNA reads TGTGCCAGCAGCCCCGTGGACTCTGGGAGGGAAAAACTGTTTTTT.

The V gene is TRBV19, the J gene TRBJ1-1, with 8 bases lining up with TRBD1. The germline gives CDR1 LNHDA, CDR2 SQIVND (reference sequence). The CDR3 contains 15 residues. With 5 bases clipped from V and 1 base from J, the junction kept 6 bases outside the gene matches. CDR3 loop: CASSSRDRSNTEAFF. The CDR3 DNA reads TGTGCCAGTAGTTCGCGGGACAGGTCGAACACTGAAGCTTTCTTT.